This passage covers 27 T cell receptor beta chains from one sample sequenced in a study of shared clonotypes between healthy human individuals. Libraries were prepared by immunoSEQ multiplex PCR; TCRdb keeps only in-frame clonotypes and omits some of them. Of a few hundred thousand clones in the sample, under 80% are singletons; the top ten hold 11%. Sequencing was carried out using memory CD4+ T cells sorted from blood. Subset noted: CD45RA-negative fraction. These receptors all come from a man aged 30 to 45 in good health.

This sequence joins TRBV2 and TRBJ2-1; D assignment may be TRBD1 or TRBD2 (5 bases each). The CDR3 is made up of 17 amino acids. The V gene lost 1 base and the J gene lost 5 bases, with 18 bases spanning the gap. Per germline, CDR1 SNHLY and CDR2 FYNNEI. The CDR3 reads CASSEGVGRATNNEQFF. CDR3 DNA sequence: TGTGCCAGCAGTGAAGGTGTGGGACGGGCTACAAACAATGAGCAGTTCTTC.

This clone showed up just a few times. The gene calls are TRBV6-5 and TRBJ1-1; D not certain. This CDR3 comprises 13 residues. The V gene's germline CDR1 is MNHEY and CDR2 SVGAGI. Trimming left V 6 bases short and J 4 bases short, with 12 bases between. The CDR3, as DNA: TGTGCCAGCAGATATGGCAGAGCCACTGAAGCTTTCTTT. Amino acid sequence: CASRYGRATEAFF.

The chain couples TRBV7-2 to TRBJ2-2, with TRBD2 as a possible D gene (5 bases). Trimming removed 3 bases at V and 3 bases at J, with 8 bases between. This CDR3 is built from 14 residues. CDR1 SGHTA and CDR2 FQGNSA come from the germline V gene. CDR3: CASSLAGYTGELFF. DNA of the CDR3: TGTGCCAGCAGCTTGGCGGGTTACACCGGGGAGCTGTTTTTT.

The chain joins TRBV29-1 to TRBJ1-2, with 7 bases lining up with TRBD1. Germline V gene data show CDR1 as SQVTM and CDR2 as ANQGSEA. The V gene end was trimmed by 4 bases and the J gene end by 6 bases; junction bases not matched to a gene: 8. This CDR3 contains 13 residues. CDR3 sequence (DNA): TGCAGCGTTGGTGAGGGGGCGCACGATGGCTACACCTTC. Its protein is CSVGEGAHDGYTF.

This chain uses TRBV28 with TRBJ1-2; tentative D call: TRBD1 (5 bases). Trimming cost V 4 bases and J 10 bases, with 19 bases left between them. Germline values: CDR1 MDHEN, CDR2 SYDVKM. This CDR3 is built from 14 residues. DNA of the CDR3: TGTGCCAGCAGTTCACACAGGACCCCTGGTGACTACACCTTC. Translation gives CASSSHRTPGDYTF.

CDR3 amino acids: CASSQDRALLGGTDTQYF. For the CDR3, the DNA is TGTGCCAGCAGCCAAGATAGGGCGCTTTTGGGTGGCACAGATACGCAGTATTTT. The chain has TRBV4-2 and TRBJ2-3; D not certain. The CDR3 has 18 residues. Trimming removed 0 bases from V and 1 base from J, with 17 bases in between. Germline assignment: CDR1 LGHNA and CDR2 YNFKEQ.

The CDR3 coding sequence is TGTGCCAGCAGCCTCATAGGGGAGGGCGAGCAGTACTTC. As protein: CASSLIGEGEQYF. The chain has TRBV5-5 and TRBJ2-7; 7 bases map to TRBD2. The CDR3 runs 13 residues. The V gene end was trimmed by 4 bases and the J gene end by 6 bases; junction bases not matched to a gene: 7. In germline, CDR1 is SGHKS, CDR2 YYEKEE (reference sequence).

This clone was counted only a few times. The chain combines TRBV5-1 with TRBJ2-3, with D tentatively TRBD1 or TRBD2 (5 bases each). Trimming stripped 2 bases from V and 2 bases from J, with 12 bases between. The CDR3 has 15 residues. Germline-derived CDR1 and CDR2 are SGHRS and YFSETQ. CDR3: CASSFDGAFTDTQYF. In DNA form, the CDR3 reads TGCGCCAGCAGCTTCGACGGGGCCTTCACAGATACGCAGTATTTT.

This clone was seen a handful of times. The chain is built from TRBV7-8 and TRBJ1-2; unclear D gene. V was trimmed by 5 bases and J by 2 bases, leaving 9 bases between them. This CDR3 is built from 13 residues. In germline, CDR1 is SGHVS, CDR2 FQNEAQ. DNA of the CDR3: TGTGCCAGCAGCGATAACATGAACTATGGCTACACCTTC. It is translated as CASSDNMNYGYTF.

The chain links TRBV6-1 to TRBJ2-3, with 7 bases matching TRBD2. From germline, CDR1 is MNHNS and CDR2 SASEGT. The CDR3 sequence is 15 residues long. Unmatched junction bases numbered 10, after V lost 8 bases and J lost 2 bases. CDR3 residues: CASARRGSNTDTQYF. The CDR3 DNA is TGTGCCAGCGCTCGACGCGGGAGTAACACAGATACGCAGTATTTT.

Many counts were recorded for this clone. The V call is TRBV18, the J call TRBJ1-1, with TRBD1 matching over 9 bases. Trimming removed 2 bases from V and 1 base from J; junction bases left unmatched: 8. CDR1 is KGHSH, CDR2 LQKENI, per germline. This CDR3 is built from 17 residues. CDR3 amino acids: CASSPVDRGTTNTEAFF. The CDR3 region has the DNA TGTGCCAGCTCACCAGTGGACAGGGGAACTACGAACACTGAAGCTTTCTTT.

V is TRBV28 and J is TRBJ2-7; 7 positions agree with TRBD2. CDR3 length equals 15 residues. The germline CDR1 and CDR2 sequences are MDHEN and SYDVKM. Trimming cost V 3 bases and J 1 base; bases outside gene matches: 6. The CDR3 loop reads CASSLARLASYEQYF. The DNA for the CDR3 is TGTGCCAGCAGTTTGGCGAGACTAGCTTCCTACGAGCAGTACTTC.

This clone occurred many times. Additional DNA sequences in this sample encode the identical CDR3. V is TRBV2 and J is TRBJ1-1; 7 nucleotides align to TRBD1. The germline CDR1 and CDR2 sequences are SNHLY and FYNNEI. This CDR3 spans 13 amino acids. J gave up 8 bases and V 6 bases, and 9 bases lay outside the gene matches. The CDR3 is CASSRTGGTEAFF. CDR3 nucleotides: TGTGCCAGCAGCCGGACAGGCGGTACGGAAGCTTTCTTT.

V usage is TRBV2 and J usage is TRBJ2-2; D remains unclear. This CDR3 contains 15 residues. Per the germline V gene, CDR1 is SNHLY and CDR2 is FYNNEI. V lost 8 bases, J lost 0 bases, and 13 bases lay in between. The CDR3 region has the DNA TGTGCCAGCGGACCCCTTGGCGCGAACACCGGGGAGCTGTTTTTT. It is translated as CASGPLGANTGELFF. The full variable domain, with the rest looked up from reference TRBV2 and TRBJ2-2, is EPEVTQTPSHQVTQMGQEVILRCVPISNHLYFYWYRQILGQKVEFLVSFYNNEISEKSEIFDDQFSVERPDGSNFTLKIRSTKLEDSAMYFCASGPLGANTGELFFGEGSRLTVL.

V usage is TRBV2 and J usage is TRBJ1-3, with D possibly being TRBD1 (6 bases). V lost 3 bases and J lost 1, with 10 bases in between. Germline CDR1 is SNHLY and CDR2 is FYNNEI. This CDR3 is 15 amino acids long. The CDR3 coding sequence is TGTGCCAGCAGTGATCGGGGGCGGTCTGGAAACACCATATATTTT. As protein: CASSDRGRSGNTIYF.

This clone occurred a few times. This sequence joins TRBV5-5 and TRBJ1-5; D is uncertain. Germline loops: CDR1 SGHKS, CDR2 YYEKEE (reference sequence). Trimming cost V 0 bases and J 0 bases, with 10 bases left between them. CDR3 length equals 16 residues. The CDR3, as DNA: TGTGCCAGCAGCTTGGTGGGCCATTATAGCAATCAGCCCCAGCATTTT. Its protein product is CASSLVGHYSNQPQHF.

V gene TRBV18 combines with J gene TRBJ1-2; no clear D. V lost 1 base to trimming and J lost 8 bases, with 14 bases between them. Germline V gene lookup returns CDR1 KGHSH and CDR2 LQKENI. There are 14 residues in the CDR3. The CDR3 region is CASSPRSRDAGYTF. The CDR3 DNA is TGTGCCAGCTCACCACGGTCTCGTGATGCGGGCTACACCTTC. The variable domain in full, completed from reference TRBV18 and TRBJ1-2, reads NAGVMQNPRHLVRRRGQEARLRCSPMKGHSHVYWYRQLPEEGLKFMVYLQKENIIDESGMPKERFSAEFPKEGPSILRIQQVVRGDSAAYFCASSPRSRDAGYTFGSGTRLTVV.

To note about this clone: Other DNA sequences in the sample encode the same CDR3. The V call is TRBV5-1, the J call TRBJ2-7; 9 bases are a match to TRBD1. This CDR3 has 15 amino acids. CDR1 and CDR2 (germline): SGHRS, YFSETQ. The V gene end was trimmed by 0 bases and the J gene end by 4 bases; junction bases not matched to a gene: 5. CDR3 protein: CASSLEQGAGYEQYF. The DNA for the CDR3 is TGCGCCAGCAGCTTGGAACAGGGGGCAGGGTACGAGCAGTACTTC.

J is TRBJ1-5 and V is TRBV27, with unresolved D. The germline CDR1 and CDR2 sequences are MNHEY and SMNVEV (reference sequence). The CDR3 is 14 residues long. Trimming stripped 3 bases from V and 3 bases from J, with 9 bases between. The CDR3 sequence is CASSFSAHNQPQHF. The DNA for the CDR3 is TGTGCCAGCAGTTTCTCCGCCCACAATCAGCCCCAGCATTTT.

CDR3 amino acids: CASSSGTDFYEQYF. CDR3 sequence (DNA): TGTGCCAGCAGTTCCGGGACCGACTTCTACGAGCAGTACTTC. The chain couples TRBV28 to TRBJ2-7; D assignment may be TRBD1 or TRBD2 (5 bases each). V lost 4 bases and J lost 3, with 13 bases in between. CDR3 size: 14 residues. From germline, CDR1 is MDHEN and CDR2 SYDVKM.

This clone has more than one count but fewer than ten. The chain combines TRBV7-6 with TRBJ2-5; D may be TRBD1 or TRBD2 (5 bases each). The CDR3 spans 17 residues. V was clipped by 4 bases and J by 2 bases, with 20 bases between them. CDR1 and CDR2 (germline): SGHVS, FNYEAQ. CDR3: CASSWSGTRGKQETQYF. DNA for the CDR3: TGTGCCAGCAGCTGGTCCGGGACCCGGGGAAAACAAGAGACCCAGTACTTC.

V is TRBV2 and J is TRBJ2-2; 8 bases map to TRBD2. From germline, CDR1 is SNHLY and CDR2 FYNNEI. There are 14 residues in the CDR3. V trimming: 7 bases; J trimming: 3 bases; junction bases outside the gene matches: 4. In DNA form, the CDR3 reads TGTGCCAGCATTACGGGAGGGTACACCGGGGAGCTGTTTTTT. This gives the protein CASITGGYTGELFF.

V and J are TRBV20-1 and TRBJ1-2; tentatively, D is TRBD1 (5 bases). The CDR3 extends over 11 amino acids. The germline V gene has CDR1 DFQATT and CDR2 SNEGSKA (reference sequence). The CDR3 DNA follows: TGCGTAAGGTTGGGGCTTCATGGCTACACCTTC. Protein sequence: CVRLGLHGYTF.

This clone appeared many times. This chain links TRBV19 with TRBJ1-5; perhaps TRBD1 as D (6 bases). The germline gives CDR1 LNHDA, CDR2 SQIVND (reference sequence). There are 16 residues in the CDR3. V was cut by 2 bases and J by 1 base, with 12 bases left in between. The CDR3 DNA follows: TGTGCCAGTAGTATATATTGGACAGCAAGCAATCAGCCCCAGCATTTT. This encodes CASSIYWTASNQPQHF.

The rearrangement uses TRBV7-6 and TRBJ1-5; D gene uncertain. Germline values: CDR1 SGHVS, CDR2 FNYEAQ. CDR3 length: 15 residues. V gave up 0 bases and J gave up 4 bases, with 10 bases separating them. CDR3 DNA sequence: TGTGCCAGCAGCTTAGCCGCGGGCAGGAATCAGCCCCAGCATTTT. Its translation is CASSLAAGRNQPQHF.

The rearrangement links TRBV11-3 to TRBJ2-1; possible D gene TRBD2, 5 bases. Looked up from germline, CDR1 is SGHNT and CDR2 is YENEEA. This CDR3 has 13 amino acids. Trimming shortened V by 1 base and J by 10 bases, and 11 bases separated the two germline ends. The CDR3 reads CASSLGTPGEQFF. The CDR3 nucleotides read TGTGCCAGCAGCTTAGGGACTCCGGGGGAGCAGTTCTTC.

This clone was seen a handful of times. V gene TRBV2 combines with J gene TRBJ1-5; tentative D call: TRBD1 (5 bases). The germline V gene has CDR1 SNHLY and CDR2 FYNNEI. Between the trimmed V and J ends, which lost 2 bases and 3 bases, there was a span of 11 bases. The CDR3 contains 15 residues. CDR3 sequence (DNA): TGTGCCAGCAGTGAAAGGGACGGAGACAATCAGCCCCAGCATTTT. Its protein product is CASSERDGDNQPQHF.